Only one count was recorded for the clone carrying this TCR beta chain. This entry belongs to a study of T cells after posttransplantation cyclophosphamide. This table comes from immunoSEQ multiplex PCR, and its TCRdb copy is limited to in-frame clones, with some not included. The data show approximately 23,000 clones, with roughly 97% seen just once and around 0.13% held by the top ten. Germline V gene lookup returns CDR1 MNHEY and CDR2 SVGAGI. The CDR3 covers 14 residues. V shed 2 bases, J shed 3 bases, and the junction held 3 bases outside the gene matches. Cells defined as naive were viable CD3+CD4+ or CD3+CD8+ and CCR7+CD45RA+CD45RO-CD95-CD27+CD28+. The related graft donor's blood sample was taken on the day of bone marrow donation.

The sequencing input was naive CD4+ T cells sorted from PBMCs. The TCR comes from a middle-aged man in good health, CMV-negative, and a related stem cell transplant donor. The chain combines TRBV6-5 with TRBJ1-1; 7 bases match TRBD1. The CDR3 region has the DNA TGTGCCAGCAGTTACGGGGACAGACACACTGAAGCTTTCTTT. Translated, it gives CASSYGDRHTEAFF.